This TCR beta chain was obtained from a study of neurological immune-mediated disorders. As for time point: longitudinal time-point 1 (baseline). In this sample, this clonotype turned up many times. TCRdb reprocessed the 5' RACE reads with MiXCR, giving one entry per CDR3 protein. This sample yields around 71,000 distinct CDR3 sequences, of which around 13% are seen a single time; around 4.6% belongs to the top ten. V was clipped by 3 bases and J by 3 bases, with 8 bases between them. The CDR3 extends over 12 amino acids. The germline V gene has CDR1 DFQATT and CDR2 SNEGSKA (reference sequence). The sample was PBMCs. The chain uses TRBV20-1 and TRBJ2-5, with TRBD2 as a possible D gene (5 bases). The receptor comes from a female donor with HTLV-1-associated myelopathy (HAM/TSP). The CDR3 nucleotides are TGCAGTGCTAGGGACTGGAAAGAGACCCAGTACTTC. Translation: CSARDWKETQYF.